The clone carrying this TCR beta chain was counted ten times or more. These data originate in a study of metastatic and nonmetastatic thyroid tumors. Each patient came to thyroid surgery without any prior treatment (of any kind). J lost 0 bases, V lost 1 base, and 5 bases had no gene match. Per germline, CDR1 SGHVS and CDR2 FNYEAQ. The CDR3 has 18 amino acids. Using MiXCR, TCRdb re-called clones from the PCR reads. The sample has 34,000 or so clones, roughly a third seen once. The source is a female donor with papillary thyroid cancer or a benign thyroid nodule (not recorded which). Some clones in this sample may be carry-over from other donors' samples. The chain recombines TRBV7-6 with TRBJ2-1, with TRBD2 matching over 11 bases. Sequencing was done on a sample of tumor tissue. The CDR3 DNA sequence: TGTGCCAGCAGCTTAGGCACTAGCGGGGGTAGCTCCTACAATGAGCAGTTCTTC. It is translated as CASSLGTSGGSSYNEQFF.